This TCR beta chain is drawn from a study of identical twins. Germline-derived CDR1 and CDR2 are SGHAT and FQNNGV. Trimming removed 4 bases from V and 1 base from J, with 17 bases in between. The CDR3 is made up of 16 amino acids. MiXCR was run by TCRdb on the 5' RACE reads, yielding one entry per CDR3 protein. The sample shows 640,000 or so distinct CDR3 sequences, over 5% of them seen only once. This clonotype was detected only a few times. Its antigen remains unidentified. Study-level findings and limits: With beta out-of-frame sequences, excess sharing by twins was weaker.

The sequence was obtained from a man aged 18 to 29 in good health. The sequencing sample was made of naive T cells sorted from blood. The chain employs TRBV11-2 and TRBJ2-7; the D gene is possibly TRBD1 (6 bases). The CDR3 DNA reads TGTGCCAGCAGCTCGGTACAGGGTTGCAGGTCCTACGAGCAGTACGTC. It is translated as CASSSVQGCRSYEQYV.